This entry features one TCR beta chain sequence. Antigen: not known. TCRdb reprocessed the reads via MiXCR and lists one record per CDR3 protein. The sample lists approximately 71,000 distinct CDR3 sequences, around 20% seen once, with about 66% in the top ten. This CDR3 has 19 amino acids. Germline assignment: CDR1 SGHAT and CDR2 FQNNGV. Trimming took 4 bases from V and 0 from J, leaving 23 bases between them. This sample is part of a study of T cell repertoires in cytomegalovirus infection. Study details: Evidence of both CMV infection and a matching HLA type came from public TCR beta signatures.

The clonotype originates from a human donor in good health (CMV status not recorded). Some clones in this sample may be carry-over from other donors' samples. The V call is TRBV11-2, the J call TRBJ2-3; perhaps TRBD1 as D (7 bases). Here the sequenced sample was CD8+ T cells from cultured PBMCs, taken from culture after CMV antigen stimulation. In nucleotides, the CDR3 is TGTGCCAGCAGCTCGCAGGTCCAGGGGGGCCGGTTAAGCACAGATACGCAGTATTTT. Amino acids: CASSSQVQGGRLSTDTQYF.